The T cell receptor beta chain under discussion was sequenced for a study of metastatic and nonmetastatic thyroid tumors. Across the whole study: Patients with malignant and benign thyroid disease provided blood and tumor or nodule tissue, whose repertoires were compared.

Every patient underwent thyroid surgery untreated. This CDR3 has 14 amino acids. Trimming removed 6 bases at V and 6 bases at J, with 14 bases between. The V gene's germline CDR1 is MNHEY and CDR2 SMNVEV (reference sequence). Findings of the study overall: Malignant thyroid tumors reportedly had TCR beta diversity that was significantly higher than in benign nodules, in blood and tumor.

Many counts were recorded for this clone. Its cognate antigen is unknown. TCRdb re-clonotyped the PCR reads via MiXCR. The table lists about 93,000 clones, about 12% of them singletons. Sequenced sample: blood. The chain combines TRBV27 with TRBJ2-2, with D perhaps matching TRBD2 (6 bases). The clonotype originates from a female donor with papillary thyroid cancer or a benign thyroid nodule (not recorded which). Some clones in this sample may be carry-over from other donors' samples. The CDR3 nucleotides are TGTGCCAGCAGGGTGGGGGGAGCGGCCGGGGAGCTGTTTTTT. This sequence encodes CASRVGGAAGELFF.